These 14 T cell receptor beta chains came from one sample sequenced in a study of breast tumors, draining lymph nodes, adjacent tissues. Samples came from axillary lymph nodes draining the breast cancer. One entry per CDR3 protein results from TCRdb running MiXCR on the multiplex PCR reads. In the table there are 170,000 or so distinct CDR3 sequences, about 30% of which are singletons. Specimen: axillary lymph node tissue. The receptors here all came from a female donor with breast cancer. Some clones in this sample may be carry-over from other donors' samples.

This clonotype has a handful of counts. The chain is built from TRBV18 and TRBJ2-7; D is ambiguous. V was pared by 2 bases and J by 4 bases, with 12 bases between. The CDR3 consists of 14 residues. The germline V gene has CDR1 KGHSH and CDR2 LQKENI. CDR3 coding DNA: TGTGCCAGCTCACCATCGGAGACGGATTACGAGCAGTACTTC. It codes for CASSPSETDYEQYF. Full variable domain (missing parts from reference TRBV18 and TRBJ2-7): NAGVMQNPRHLVRRRGQEARLRCSPMKGHSHVYWYRQLPEEGLKFMVYLQKENIIDESGMPKERFSAEFPKEGPSILRIQQVVRGDSAAYFCASSPSETDYEQYFGPGTRLTVT.

In this sample, this clonotype turned up many times. This sequence joins TRBV6-5 and TRBJ2-3; 8 positions agree with TRBD1. CDR3 length equals 13 residues. With 6 bases clipped from V and 3 bases from J, the junction kept 2 bases outside the gene matches. Looked up from germline, CDR1 is MNHEY and CDR2 is SVGAGI. The DNA of the CDR3 is TGTGCCAGCAGGGGACAGGATACAGATACGCAGTATTTT. The encoded protein is CASRGQDTDTQYF.

The sample holds many counts of this clonotype. V and J are TRBV9 and TRBJ2-3, with 14 bases that match TRBD2. The junction had 7 bases not matched to a gene; V was cut back by 9 bases and J by 4 bases. The germline CDR1 and CDR2 sequences are SGDLS and YYNGEE. This CDR3 has 15 residues. The CDR3 sequence: CAIRTSGRRADTQYF. For the CDR3, the DNA is TGTGCCATACGGACTAGCGGGAGGCGGGCAGATACGCAGTATTTT.

On this clonotype: A much larger clone lies one base from this, so it may be a read error. V is TRBV12-3 or TRBV12-4 and J is TRBJ2-3, with unresolved D. Trimming shortened V by 6 bases and J by 2 bases, and 12 bases separated the two germline ends. CDR3 length: 14 residues. CDR3 sequence (DNA): TGTGCCAGCAGACCTCCTTCGGACACAGATACGCAGTATTTT. It encodes CASRPPSDTDTQYF.

The CDR3 nucleotides read TGTGCCAGCAGCCCCGGGTGGACGGGGAACACTGAAGCTTTCTTT. Translated, it gives CASSPGWTGNTEAFF. J is TRBJ1-1 and V is TRBV7-2; D gene uncertain. CDR3 length equals 15 residues. V lost 5 bases to trimming and J lost 1 base, with 14 bases between them. Germline V gives CDR1 SGHTA, CDR2 FQGNSA.

This clonotype came up a few times. The rearrangement joins TRBV30 to TRBJ1-2; perhaps TRBD1 as D (5 bases). V shed 3 bases and J shed 1 base, with 15 bases lying between them. CDR3 size: 15 residues. Germline CDR1 reads GTSNPN; CDR2 reads SVGIG (reference sequence). The CDR3 spells CAWRGPGSFNYGYTF. The CDR3 nucleotides read TGTGCCTGGAGGGGACCCGGGTCTTTTAACTATGGCTACACCTTC.

This chain connects TRBV9 to TRBJ1-6, with D possibly TRBD1 on 5 matching bases. Between the trimmed V and J ends, which lost 0 bases and 7 bases, there was a span of 11 bases. This CDR3 comprises 15 residues. CDR1 is SGDLS and CDR2 is YYNGEE in the germline V gene. CDR3 bases: TGTGCCAGCAGCGTAGCTACAAGGGACAATTCACCCCTCCACTTT. It translates to CASSVATRDNSPLHF.

About this clonotype: The CDR3 ends on some other residue instead of the conserved phenylalanine or tryptophan, so this is likely a read error. This chain connects TRBV3-1 to TRBJ2-7; D might be TRBD2 (5 bases). V dropped 5 bases and J dropped 1 base, with 12 bases sitting between them. The CDR3 has 14 amino acids. Germline assignment: CDR1 LGHDT and CDR2 YNNKEL (reference sequence). The DNA for the CDR3 is TGTGCCAGCAGCATCCGGACTGATTCCTACGAGCAGTACTAC. Its translation is CASSIRTDSYEQYY.

This chain connects TRBV20-1 to TRBJ2-7; possibly TRBD1 for D (6 bases). The CDR3 has 12 residues. Deletions cut 2 bases from V and 6 bases from J, with 11 bases between. Germline loops: CDR1 DFQATT, CDR2 SNEGSKA (reference sequence). The CDR3 DNA reads as TGCAGTGCTAGACAGGGGCCAGGCGAGCAGTACTTC. It yields the protein CSARQGPGEQYF.

This clonotype was observed a single time. The chain joins TRBV16 to TRBJ2-7; D is unclear. The CDR3 spans 13 residues. The germline V gene has CDR1 KGHSY and CDR2 FQNENV. The germline V and J ends were trimmed by 4 bases and 6 bases, with 13 bases remaining between them. As DNA, the CDR3 is TGTGCCAGCAGCCCACTGGCCTCTCGCGAGCAGTACTTC. It translates to CASSPLASREQYF.

In regard to this clonotype: Possible read error: a much larger clone is one base away. The rearrangement joins TRBV14 to TRBJ2-7, with D possibly TRBD2 on 6 matching bases. The CDR3 is 14 amino acids. Germline lookup yields CDR1 SGHDN and CDR2 FVKESK. This CDR3 reads CASSQGRGLHEQSF. In DNA form, the CDR3 reads TGTGCCAGCAGCCAGGGGCGGGGTTTACACGAGCAGTCCTTC.

This clonotype has only a few counts. Being one base from a much bigger clone, this may be a read error. The gene calls are TRBV6-5 and TRBJ2-5; D remains unclear. V dropped 2 bases and J dropped 4 bases, with 11 bases sitting between them. CDR3 size: 14 residues. Germline V lookup: CDR1 MNHEY, CDR2 SVGAGI. In DNA form, the CDR3 reads TGTGCCAGCAGTTACGCCGGGTCTGGAGAGACCCAGTACTTC. Amino acid sequence: CASSYAGSGETQYF.

Concerning this clonotype itself: A much larger clone lies a single base off, so this may be a read error. This sequence joins TRBV19 and TRBJ2-7, with 8 nucleotides matching TRBD1. Germline CDR1 is LNHDA and CDR2 is SQIVND (reference sequence). This CDR3 contains 14 residues. Germline trimming cut 11 bases from V and 3 bases from J; bases unmatched to any gene: 12. CDR3 DNA: TGTGCCGGCCAAAAACCGGGACAGGACTACGAGCAGTACTTC. It translates to CAGQKPGQDYEQYF. Variable domain in full (rest from reference TRBV19 and TRBJ2-7): DGGITQSPKYLFRKEGQNVTLSCEQNLNHDAMYWYRQDPGQGLRLIYYSQIVNDFQKGDIAEGYSVSREKKESFPLTVTSAQKNPTAFYLCAGQKPGQDYEQYFGPGTRLTVT.

A note on this clonotype: Possible read error: a much larger clone is one base away. The chain joins TRBV25-1 to TRBJ2-5; the D gene is possibly TRBD2 (7 bases). CDR3 size: 15 residues. Germline CDR1 reads MGHDK; CDR2 reads SYGVNS. Trimming removed 5 bases at V and 5 bases at J, with 18 bases between. The DNA of the CDR3 is TGTGCCAGCAGTCCCACCGGGGGGCGCGGGGAGACCCAGTACTTC. This gives the protein CASSPTGGRGETQYF.